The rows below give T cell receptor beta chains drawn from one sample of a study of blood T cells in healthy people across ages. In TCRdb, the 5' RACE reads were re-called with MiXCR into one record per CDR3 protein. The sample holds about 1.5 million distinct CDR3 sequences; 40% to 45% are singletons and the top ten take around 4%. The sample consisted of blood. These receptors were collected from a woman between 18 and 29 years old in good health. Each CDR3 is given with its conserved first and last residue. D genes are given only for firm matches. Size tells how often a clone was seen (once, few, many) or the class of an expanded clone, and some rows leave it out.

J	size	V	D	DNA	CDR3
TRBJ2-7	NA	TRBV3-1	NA	TGTGCCAGCAGCCAAGGGGCCAATCTACGCTACGAGCAGTACTTC	CASSQGANLRYEQYF
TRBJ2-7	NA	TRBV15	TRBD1	TGTGCCACCAGCAGAGATTCGTTTGCGGACAGGTCCTACGAGCAGTACTTC	CATSRDSFADRSYEQYF
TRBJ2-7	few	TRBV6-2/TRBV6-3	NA	TGTGCCAGCAGTCCGACAGAGCCCTACGAGCAGTACTTC	CASSPTEPYEQYF
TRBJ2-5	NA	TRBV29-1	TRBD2	TGCAGCGTTGTCGGGTCGGGGGGTGGGGAGACCCAGTACTTC	CSVVGSGGGETQYF
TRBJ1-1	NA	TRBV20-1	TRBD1	TGCAGTGCTAGAGCGACAGGGGGCTTGAACACTGAAGCTTTCTTT	CSARATGGLNTEAFF
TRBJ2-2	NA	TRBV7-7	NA	TGTGCTAGCAGCCTTCAGGTTAACACCGGGGAGCTGTTTTTT	CASSLQVNTGELFF
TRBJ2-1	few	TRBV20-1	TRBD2	TGCAGTGCTAGGGCGGGAGTCTCGAGAAATGAGCAGTTCTTC	CSARAGVSRNEQFF
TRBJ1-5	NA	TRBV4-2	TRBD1	TGTGCCAGCAGCCAAGGGGACAGCGACAGCCAGCCCCAGCATTTT	CASSQGDSDSQPQHF
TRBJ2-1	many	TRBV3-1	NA	TGTGCCAGCAGCCAAGTGGGGGGGCCTTACAATGAGCAGTTCTTC	CASSQVGGPYNEQFF
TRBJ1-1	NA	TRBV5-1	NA	TGCGCCAGCAGCTTGTACCCGGCGGGGAACACTGAAGCTTTCTTT	CASSLYPAGNTEAFF
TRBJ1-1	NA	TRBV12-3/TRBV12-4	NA	TGTGCCAGCAGTGACATGAACGTGGGAGCTTTCTTT	CASSDMNVGAFF
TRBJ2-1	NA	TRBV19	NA	TGTGCCAGTAGTCCCTTACACGGAGGGCGGCTTGGCGATGAGCAGTTCTTC	CASSPLHGGRLGDEQFF
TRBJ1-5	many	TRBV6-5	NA	TGTGCCAGCAGTTACCAGGGATCGTCTCAGCCCCAGCATTTT	CASSYQGSSQPQHF
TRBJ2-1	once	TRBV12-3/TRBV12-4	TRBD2	TGTGCCGGCAGTATCTCCGGGACTAGCGGGAATGAGCAGTTCTTC	CAGSISGTSGNEQFF
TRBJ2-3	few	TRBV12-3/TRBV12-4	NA	TGTGCCAGCAGTTTAAGGAAGAGAGTTACCACAGATACGCAGTATTTT	CASSLRKRVTTDTQYF
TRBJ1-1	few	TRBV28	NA	TGTGCCAGCAGTGCACAGAACACTGAAGCTTTCTTT	CASSAQNTEAFF
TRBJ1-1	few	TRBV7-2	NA	TGTGCCAGCAGCCTTACGGGGCGGAAGAACACTGAAGCTTTCTTT	CASSLTGRKNTEAFF
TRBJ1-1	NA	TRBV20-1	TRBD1	TGCAGTGCCGGACAGGGAGGGACTGAAGCTTTCTTT	CSAGQGGTEAFF
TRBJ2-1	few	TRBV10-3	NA	TGTGCCATCAGTGGAAGCAATGAGCAGTTCTTC	CAISGSNEQFF
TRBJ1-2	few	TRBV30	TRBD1	TGTGCCTGGAGTGTACGGGTACAGGGGGGACGAGGCTACACCTTC	CAWSVRVQGGRGYTF
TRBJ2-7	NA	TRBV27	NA	TGTGCCAGCAGTTTAGGGTCGGGCGGGGTATACGAGCAGTACTTC	CASSLGSGGVYEQYF
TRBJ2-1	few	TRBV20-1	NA	TGCAGTGCTAGAGGACTAGATTTCTTCTATGAGCAGTTCTTC	CSARGLDFFYEQFF
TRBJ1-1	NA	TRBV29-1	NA	TGCAGCACAAAAGCGGGAGGAGGCGAGGGAAGCACTGAAGCTTTCTTT	CSTKAGGGEGSTEAFF
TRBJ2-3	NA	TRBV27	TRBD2	TGTGCCAGCAGTTTATTCTCGACTAGCGGGAGGGCCGGAGATACGCAGTATTTT	CASSLFSTSGRAGDTQYF
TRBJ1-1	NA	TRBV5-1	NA	TGCGCCAGCAGCCTGGATCTCTCCGGTCGGGGCACCGAAGCTTTCTTT	CASSLDLSGRGTEAFF
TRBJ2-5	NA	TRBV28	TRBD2	TGTGCCAGCAGTTCCGGGACTAGCGTAGAGACCCAGTACTTC	CASSSGTSVETQYF
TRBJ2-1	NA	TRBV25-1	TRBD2	TGTACCAGCAGTGAATTCGGGGGGGAGCAGTTCTTC	CTSSEFGGEQFF
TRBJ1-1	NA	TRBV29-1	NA	TGCAGCGTCGGCCGTAGAACAGTGAACACTGAAGCTTTCTTT	CSVGRRTVNTEAFF
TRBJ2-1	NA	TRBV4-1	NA	TGCGCCAGCAGCCAACCGGGGAAAAGGGATGAGCAGTTCTTC	CASSQPGKRDEQFF
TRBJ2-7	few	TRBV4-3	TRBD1	TGCGCCAGCAGCCAAGATCAACAGGGGGCCTACGAGCAGTACTTC	CASSQDQQGAYEQYF
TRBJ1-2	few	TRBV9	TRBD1	TGTGCCAGCAGCAGTTGGACAGGGGACGGCTACACCTTC	CASSSWTGDGYTF
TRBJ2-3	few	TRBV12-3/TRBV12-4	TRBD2	TGTGCCAGCAGAGTCCAACTCCGGGGACTAGCGGGGGGATCGGATACGCAGTATTTT	CASRVQLRGLAGGSDTQYF
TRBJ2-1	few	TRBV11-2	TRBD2	TGTGCCAGCAGCCTCAGGACTAGCGGGAGGGCCGGAACCTACAATGAGCAGTTCTTC	CASSLRTSGRAGTYNEQFF
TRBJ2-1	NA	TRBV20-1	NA	TGCAGTGCCCCGGGCAGGGGCGCATACAATGAGCAGTTCTTC	CSAPGRGAYNEQFF
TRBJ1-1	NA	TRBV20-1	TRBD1	TGCAGTGCTCGAGGGACAGGGGGGGCGGCTTTCTTT	CSARGTGGAAFF
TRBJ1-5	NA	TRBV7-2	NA	TGTGCCAGCAGCTCCACGGCAGTCAATCAGCCCCAGCATTTT	CASSSTAVNQPQHF
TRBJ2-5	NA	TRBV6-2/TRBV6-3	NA	TGTGCCAGCAAAAGGCGGAGCCAAGAGACCCAGTACTTC	CASKRRSQETQYF
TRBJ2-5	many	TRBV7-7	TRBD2	TGTGCTAGCAGCTTGACTAGCGGGAAAGAGACCCAGTACTTC	CASSLTSGKETQYF
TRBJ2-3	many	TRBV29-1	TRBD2	TGCAGCGTGAGACTAGCCTTAGGAGGCACGCAGTATTTT	CSVRLALGGTQYF
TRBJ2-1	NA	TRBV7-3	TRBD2	TGTGCCAGCAGCTTAAAACTAGCGGGGGGCTACAATGAGCAGTTCTTC	CASSLKLAGGYNEQFF
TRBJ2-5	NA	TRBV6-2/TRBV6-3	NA	TGTGCCAGCAGAACGGGAGCAGCCTACAATGAGCAGTACTTC	CASRTGAAYNEQYF
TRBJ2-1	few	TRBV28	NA	TGTGCCAGCAGTTTATGGACTTTCAATGAGCAGTTCTTC	CASSLWTFNEQFF
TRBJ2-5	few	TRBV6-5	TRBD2	TGTGCCAGCAGTACGAGACTAGCGGGGTCGTACGAGACCCAGTACTTC	CASSTRLAGSYETQYF
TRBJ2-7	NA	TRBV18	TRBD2	TGTGCCAGCTCAGCGACTAGCGGGGGGCCCAGCTCCTACAATGAGCAGTACTTC	CASSATSGGPSSYNEQYF
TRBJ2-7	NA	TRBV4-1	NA	TGCGCCAGCAGCCAAGTATCAGCATTAAGCTCCTACGAGCAGTACTTC	CASSQVSALSSYEQYF
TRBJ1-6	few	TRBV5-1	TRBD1	TGCGCCTGCCAGACCGGGACAGTTTCTTCACCCCTCCACTTT	CACQTGTVSSPLHF
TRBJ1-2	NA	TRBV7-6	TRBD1	TGTGCCAGCAGCTTAGGGACCCAGGGGGCGAACTATGACTACACCTTC	CASSLGTQGANYDYTF
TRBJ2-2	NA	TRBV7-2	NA	TGTGCCAGCAGCCTACAGGCGGGCGGGGAGCTGTTTTTT	CASSLQAGGELFF
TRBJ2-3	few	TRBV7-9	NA	TGTGCCAGCAGCTCGCTCATCCTCACAGATACGCAGTATTTT	CASSSLILTDTQYF
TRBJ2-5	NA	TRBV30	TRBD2	TGTGCCTTGAGTCTGACTAGCAGGGAGACCCAGTACTTC	CALSLTSRETQYF
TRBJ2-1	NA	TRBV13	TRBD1	TGTGCCAGCAGCCAGGGACAGTACGGGGACCGCTCCTACAATGAGCAGTTCTTC	CASSQGQYGDRSYNEQFF
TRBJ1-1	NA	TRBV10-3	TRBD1	TGTGCCATCAGTGATACCGGGACAGAGAACACTGAAGCTTTCTTT	CAISDTGTENTEAFF
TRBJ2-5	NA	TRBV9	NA	TGTGTCAGCAGCCCTCGGGGCGGGGTCTTTCGAGAGACCCAGTACTTC	CVSSPRGGVFRETQYF
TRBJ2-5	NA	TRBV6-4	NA	TGTGCCAGCAGTGACCTCGCGGGTTCCTACAATGAGCAGTACTTC	CASSDLAGSYNEQYF
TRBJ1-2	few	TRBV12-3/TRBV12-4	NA	TGTGCCAGCAGTTCCAACACAGGGAACTATGGCTACACCTTC	CASSSNTGNYGYTF
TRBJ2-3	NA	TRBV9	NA	TGTGCCAGCAGCGTAGAAGATGATACGCAGTATTTT	CASSVEDDTQYF
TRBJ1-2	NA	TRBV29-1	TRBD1	TGCAGCGGATGGGACAGGGAAAAGTATGGCTACACCTTC	CSGWDREKYGYTF
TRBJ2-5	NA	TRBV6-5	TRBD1	TGTGCCAGCAGTCGCAACCGGGACAGTGACAATGAGCAGTACTTC	CASSRNRDSDNEQYF